The clone carrying this TCR beta chain turned up a few times. As yet, its antigen is unknown. The data belong to a study of cytomegalovirus exposure and HLA in healthy donors. CDR3 size: 16 residues. Germline V gene sequence: CDR1 MNHEY, CDR2 SMNVEV (reference sequence). The V segment lost 5 bases and the J segment 2 bases; nucleotides outside the gene matches: 8. General observations from the study: Researchers reportedly found TCR beta sequences accurately predicted most subjects' HLA-A and HLA-B alleles.

PCR employed 60 Vbeta and 13 Jbeta primers. This table comes from immunoSEQ multiplex PCR, and its TCRdb copy is limited to in-frame clones, with some not included. The data show 100,000 to 150,000 clones, around 69% seen once. Sequencing was done on a sample of PBMCs. V is TRBV27 and J is TRBJ2-1; 8 bases match TRBD2. The receptor's source is a human donor in good health. The CDR3 bases are TGTGCCAGCAGTCCCGCCGGGACTAGGGCCTACAATGAGCAGTTCTTC. Translating it yields CASSPAGTRAYNEQFF.